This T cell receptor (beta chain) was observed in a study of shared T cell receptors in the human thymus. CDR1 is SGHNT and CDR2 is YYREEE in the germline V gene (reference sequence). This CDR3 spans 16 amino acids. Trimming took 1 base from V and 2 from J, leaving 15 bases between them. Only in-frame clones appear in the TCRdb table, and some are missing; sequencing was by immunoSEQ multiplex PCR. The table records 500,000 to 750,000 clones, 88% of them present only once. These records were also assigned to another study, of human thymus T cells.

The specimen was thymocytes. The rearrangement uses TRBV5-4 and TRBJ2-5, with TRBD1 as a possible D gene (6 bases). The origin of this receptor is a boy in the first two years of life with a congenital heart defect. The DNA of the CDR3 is TGTGCCAGCAGCTTGCTGGGGGACACCTGGCAAGAGACCCAGTACTTC. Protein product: CASSLLGDTWQETQYF. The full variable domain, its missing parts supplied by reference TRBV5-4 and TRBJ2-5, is ETGVTQSPTHLIKTRGQQVTLRCSSQSGHNTVSWYQQALGQGPQFIFQYYREEENGRGNFPPRFSGLQFPNYSSELNVNALELDDSALYLCASSLLGDTWQETQYFGPGTRLLVL.